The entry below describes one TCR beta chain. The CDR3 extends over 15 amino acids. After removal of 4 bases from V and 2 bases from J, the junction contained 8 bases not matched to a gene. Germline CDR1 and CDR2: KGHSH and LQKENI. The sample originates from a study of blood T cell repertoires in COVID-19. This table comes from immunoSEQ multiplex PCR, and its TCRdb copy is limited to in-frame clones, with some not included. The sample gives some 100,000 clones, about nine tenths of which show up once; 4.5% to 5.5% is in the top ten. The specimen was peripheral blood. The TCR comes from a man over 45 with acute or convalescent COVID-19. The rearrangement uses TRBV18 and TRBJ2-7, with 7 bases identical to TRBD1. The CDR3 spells CASSRGQTPTYEQYF. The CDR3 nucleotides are TGTGCCAGCTCACGGGGACAGACTCCTACCTACGAGCAGTACTTC.